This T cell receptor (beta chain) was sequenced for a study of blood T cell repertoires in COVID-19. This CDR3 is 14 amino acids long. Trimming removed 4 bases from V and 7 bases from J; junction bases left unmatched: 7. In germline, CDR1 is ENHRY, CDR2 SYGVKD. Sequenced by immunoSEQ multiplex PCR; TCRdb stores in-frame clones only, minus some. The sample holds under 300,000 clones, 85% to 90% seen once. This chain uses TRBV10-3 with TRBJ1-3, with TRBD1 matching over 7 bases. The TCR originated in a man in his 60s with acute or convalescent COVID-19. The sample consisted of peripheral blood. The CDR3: CAISGDSPVNTIYF. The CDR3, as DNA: TGTGCCATCAGTGGGGACAGCCCCGTGAACACCATATATTTT.